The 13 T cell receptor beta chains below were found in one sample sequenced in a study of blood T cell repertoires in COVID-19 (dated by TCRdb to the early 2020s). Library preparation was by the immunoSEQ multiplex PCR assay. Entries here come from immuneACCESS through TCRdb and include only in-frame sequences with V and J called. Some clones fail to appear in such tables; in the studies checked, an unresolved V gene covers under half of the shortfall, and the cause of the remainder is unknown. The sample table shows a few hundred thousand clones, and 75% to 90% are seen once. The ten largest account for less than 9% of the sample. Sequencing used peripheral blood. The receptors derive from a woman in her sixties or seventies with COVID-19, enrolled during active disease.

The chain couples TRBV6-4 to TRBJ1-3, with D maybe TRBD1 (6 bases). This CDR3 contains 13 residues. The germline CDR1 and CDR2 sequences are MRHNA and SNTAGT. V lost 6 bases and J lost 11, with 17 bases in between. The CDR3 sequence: CASSPGVGLPIYF. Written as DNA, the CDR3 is TGTGCCAGCAGCCCAGGGGTCGGTTTACCCATATATTTT.

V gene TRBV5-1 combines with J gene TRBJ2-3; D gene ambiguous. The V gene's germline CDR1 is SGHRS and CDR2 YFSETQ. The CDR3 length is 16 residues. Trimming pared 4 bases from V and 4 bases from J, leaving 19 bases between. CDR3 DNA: TGCGCCAGCAGCCCGGGTATTACCCCGGTCCCAGATACGCAGTATTTT. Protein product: CASSPGITPVPDTQYF.

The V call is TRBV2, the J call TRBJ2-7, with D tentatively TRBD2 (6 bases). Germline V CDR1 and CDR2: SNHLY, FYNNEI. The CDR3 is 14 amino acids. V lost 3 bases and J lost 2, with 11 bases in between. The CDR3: CASSEGGGTYEQYF. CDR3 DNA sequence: TGTGCCAGCAGTGAGGGTGGGGGGACCTACGAGCAGTACTTC.

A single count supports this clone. CDR3 region: CASSGQGDTGELFF. As DNA, the CDR3 is TGCGCCAGCAGCGGACAGGGGGACACCGGGGAGCTGTTTTTT. The genes are TRBV5-1 and TRBJ2-2; 10 bases map to TRBD1. This CDR3 contains 14 residues. Germline V gene lookup returns CDR1 SGHRS and CDR2 YFSETQ. The V segment lost 4 bases and the J segment 3 bases; nucleotides outside the gene matches: 0. Looking up the rest from reference TRBV5-1 and TRBJ2-2 gives the full variable domain: KAGVTQTPRYLIKTRGQQVTLSCSPISGHRSVSWYQQTPGQGLQFLFEYFSETQRNKGNFPGRFSGRQFSNSRSEMNVSTLELGDSALYLCASSGQGDTGELFFGEGSRLTVL.

CDR3 DNA sequence: TGCGCCAGCAGCTCGAAGACTAGCGGGAAGGACAATGAGCAGTTCTTC. Translation gives CASSSKTSGKDNEQFF. The chain combines TRBV5-1 with TRBJ2-1, with 11 positions matching TRBD2. V lost 3 bases and J lost 5; bases outside the gene matches: 7. Germline-derived CDR1 and CDR2 are SGHRS and YFSETQ. The CDR3 contains 16 residues.

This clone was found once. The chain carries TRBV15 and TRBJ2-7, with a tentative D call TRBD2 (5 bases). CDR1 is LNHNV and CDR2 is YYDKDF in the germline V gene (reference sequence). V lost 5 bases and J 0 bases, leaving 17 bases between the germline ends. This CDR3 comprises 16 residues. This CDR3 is CATSRRVEGPSYEQYF. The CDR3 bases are TGTGCCACCAGCCGTAGAGTCGAGGGTCCCTCCTACGAGCAGTACTTC.

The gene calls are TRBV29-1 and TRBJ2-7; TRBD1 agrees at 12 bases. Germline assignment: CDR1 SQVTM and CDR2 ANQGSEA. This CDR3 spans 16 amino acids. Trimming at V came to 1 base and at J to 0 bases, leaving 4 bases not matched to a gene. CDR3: CSVEGGTGGFSYEQYF. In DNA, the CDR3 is TGCAGCGTTGAAGGGGGGACAGGGGGCTTCTCCTACGAGCAGTACTTC.

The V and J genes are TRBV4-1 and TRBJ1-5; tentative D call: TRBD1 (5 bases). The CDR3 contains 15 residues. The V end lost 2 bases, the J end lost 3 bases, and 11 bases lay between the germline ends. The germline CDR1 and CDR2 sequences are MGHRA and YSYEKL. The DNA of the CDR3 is TGCGCCAGCAGCCAACCAGACAGAAACAATCAGCCCCAGCATTTT. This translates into CASSQPDRNNQPQHF.

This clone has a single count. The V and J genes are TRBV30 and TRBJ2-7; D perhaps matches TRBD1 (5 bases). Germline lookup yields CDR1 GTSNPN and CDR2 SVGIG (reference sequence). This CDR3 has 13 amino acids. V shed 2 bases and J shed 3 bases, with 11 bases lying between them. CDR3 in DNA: TGTGCCTGGAGTAAGGACACTCTCTACGAGCAGTACTTC. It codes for CAWSKDTLYEQYF.

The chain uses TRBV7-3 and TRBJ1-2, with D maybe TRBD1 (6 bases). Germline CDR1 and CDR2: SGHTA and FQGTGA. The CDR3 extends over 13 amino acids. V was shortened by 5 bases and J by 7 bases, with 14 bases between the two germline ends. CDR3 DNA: TGTGCCAGCAGCCTAGCGGGGGGCCTTGGCTACACCTTC. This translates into CASSLAGGLGYTF.

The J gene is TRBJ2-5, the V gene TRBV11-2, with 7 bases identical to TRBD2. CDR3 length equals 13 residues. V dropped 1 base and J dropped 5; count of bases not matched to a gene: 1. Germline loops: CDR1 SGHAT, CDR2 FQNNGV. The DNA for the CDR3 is TGTGCCAGCAGCTTAGCCGGGGGGGAGACCCAGTACTTC. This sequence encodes CASSLAGGETQYF.

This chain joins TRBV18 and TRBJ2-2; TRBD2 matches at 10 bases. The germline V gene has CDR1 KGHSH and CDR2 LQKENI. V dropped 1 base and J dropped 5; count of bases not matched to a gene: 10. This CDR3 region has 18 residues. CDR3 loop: CASSPQLPSGGATGELFF. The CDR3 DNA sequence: TGTGCCAGCTCACCACAGTTGCCTAGCGGGGGCGCGACCGGGGAGCTGTTTTTT.

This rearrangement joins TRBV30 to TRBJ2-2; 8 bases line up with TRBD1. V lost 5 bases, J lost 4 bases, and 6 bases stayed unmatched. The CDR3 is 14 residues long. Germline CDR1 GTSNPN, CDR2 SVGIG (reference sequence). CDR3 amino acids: CAWSRGLSTGELFF. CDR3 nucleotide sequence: TGTGCCTGGTCCAGGGGGCTCAGCACCGGGGAGCTGTTTTTT.